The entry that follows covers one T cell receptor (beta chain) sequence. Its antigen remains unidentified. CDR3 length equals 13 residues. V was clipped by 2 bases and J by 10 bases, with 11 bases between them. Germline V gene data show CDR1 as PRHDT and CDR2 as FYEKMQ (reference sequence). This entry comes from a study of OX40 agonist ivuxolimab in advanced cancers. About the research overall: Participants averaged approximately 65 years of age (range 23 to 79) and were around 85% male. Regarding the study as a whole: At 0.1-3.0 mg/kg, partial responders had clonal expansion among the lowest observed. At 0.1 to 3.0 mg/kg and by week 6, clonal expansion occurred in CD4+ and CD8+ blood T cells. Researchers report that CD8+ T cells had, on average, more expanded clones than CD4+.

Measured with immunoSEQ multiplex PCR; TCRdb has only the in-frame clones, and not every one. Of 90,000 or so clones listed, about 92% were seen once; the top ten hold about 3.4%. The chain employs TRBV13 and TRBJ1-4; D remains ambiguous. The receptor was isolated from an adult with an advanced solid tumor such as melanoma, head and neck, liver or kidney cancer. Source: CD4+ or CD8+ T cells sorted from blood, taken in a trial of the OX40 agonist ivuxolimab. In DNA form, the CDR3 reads TGTGCCAGCAGCTTAAACGTCGGCGGAAAACTGTTTTTT. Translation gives CASSLNVGGKLFF.